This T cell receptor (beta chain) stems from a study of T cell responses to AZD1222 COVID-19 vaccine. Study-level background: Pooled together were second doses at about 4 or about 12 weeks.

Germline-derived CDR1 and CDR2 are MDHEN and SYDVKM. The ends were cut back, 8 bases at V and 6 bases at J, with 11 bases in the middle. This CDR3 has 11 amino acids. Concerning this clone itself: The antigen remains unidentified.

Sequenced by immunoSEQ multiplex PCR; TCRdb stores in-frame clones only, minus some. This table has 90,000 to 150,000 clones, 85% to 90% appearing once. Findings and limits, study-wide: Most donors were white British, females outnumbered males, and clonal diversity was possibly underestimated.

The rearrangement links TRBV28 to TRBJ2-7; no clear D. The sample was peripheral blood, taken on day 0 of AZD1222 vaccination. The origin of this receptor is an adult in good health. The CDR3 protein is CASGRTAEQYF. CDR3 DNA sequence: TGTGCCAGCGGTAGGACGGCCGAGCAGTACTTC.